The 25 T cell receptor beta chains reported below all come from one sample, sequenced in a study of regulatory T cells in long-lasting Graves disease (dated by TCRdb to about 2021). The library relied on multiplex PCR. The run used an Illumina HiSeq 4000. To build TCR beta libraries, CDR3 regions were amplified by Arm-PCR using iRepertoire HTBI primers. In TCRdb, the public reads were trimmed at Q25 with fastp and aligned with MiXCR, with productive beta chains retained. Rows are unified per CDR3 protein, each entry keeping the most common DNA and genes. The sample data list around 460,000 distinct CDR3 sequences, and 22% of these were observed just once. The ten most abundant clones make up roughly 13% of the sample. The sample's time point, from its label and the paper: persistent/refractory GD, antithyroid drugs over 5 years with positive TRAb. RNA was extracted from PBMCs in TRIzol for both TCR sequencing and RNA sequencing.

The starting material was peripheral blood mononuclear cells (PBMCs), obtained when the disease was refractory, from a patient treated with antithyroid drugs. The source is a female donor with Graves disease.

This clonotype was counted at least ten times. The chain carries TRBV28 and TRBJ1-5; no clear D gene. Per the germline V gene, CDR1 is MDHEN and CDR2 is SYDVKM. V was shortened by 2 bases and J by 0 bases, with 17 bases between the two germline ends. CDR3 length: 18 residues. This CDR3 reads CASSLNSVRVYSNQPQHF. DNA of the CDR3: TGTGCCAGCAGTTTAAATAGTGTGAGAGTTTATAGCAATCAGCCCCAGCATTTT.

V usage is TRBV6-2 or TRBV6-3 and J usage is TRBJ2-2; 7 nucleotides align to TRBD1. The length of the CDR3 is 15 residues. After removal of 4 bases from V and 6 bases from J, the junction contained 8 bases not matched to a gene. Germline V lookup: CDR1 MNHEY, CDR2 SVGEGT. In DNA, the CDR3 is TGTGCCAGCAGTTCCCTCTACACAGGGGCCGGGGAGCTGTTTTTT. This encodes CASSSLYTGAGELFF.

This clonotype was detected many times. The chain combines TRBV11-2 with TRBJ2-7; possible D gene TRBD2, 6 bases. This CDR3 comprises 17 residues. Germline-derived CDR1 and CDR2 are SGHAT and FQNNGV. V was clipped by 2 bases and J by 2 bases, with 19 bases between them. The CDR3 loop is CASSLLAGGVGTYEQYF. In nucleotides, the CDR3 is TGTGCCAGCAGCTTATTGGCGGGCGGGGTAGGAACCTACGAGCAGTACTTC.

A few counts support this clonotype. This chain joins TRBV7-9 and TRBJ1-1, with D unclear. The CDR3 has 14 amino acids. Trimming shortened V by 5 bases and J by 5 bases, and 15 bases separated the two germline ends. Germline assignment: CDR1 SEHNR and CDR2 FQNEAQ (reference sequence). CDR3 DNA sequence: TGTGCCAGCAGCCCGACATCCATCTCAACTGAAGCTTTCTTT. It yields the protein CASSPTSISTEAFF.

This clonotype was counted only a few times. V usage is TRBV3-1 and J usage is TRBJ2-5, with 10 bases fitting TRBD2. Trimming at V came to 4 bases and at J to 6 bases, leaving 8 bases not matched to a gene. Germline V lookup: CDR1 LGHDT, CDR2 YNNKEL (reference sequence). This CDR3 contains 15 residues. In nucleotides, the CDR3 is TGTGCCAGCAGCCCTCTAGCGGGGGAGGGGAAGACCCAGTACTTC. Translated: CASSPLAGEGKTQYF.

The V gene is TRBV30, the J gene TRBJ2-4; 7 nucleotides agree with TRBD2. V was clipped by 2 bases and J by 7 bases; unmatched bases: 2. Per germline, CDR1 GTSNPN and CDR2 SVGIG (reference sequence). This CDR3 has 12 amino acids. In DNA, the CDR3 is TGTGCCTGGAGTCAGGGAGGGAACATTCAGTACTTC. It encodes CAWSQGGNIQYF. The full variable domain, completed using reference TRBV30 and TRBJ2-4, is SQTIHQWPATLVQPVGSPLSLECTVEGTSNPNLYWYRQAAGRGLQLLFYSVGIGQISSEVPQNLSASRPQDRQFILSSKKLLLSDSGFYLCAWSQGGNIQYFGAGTRLSVL.

This clonotype was found many times. The rearrangement joins TRBV20-1 to TRBJ1-2; D may be TRBD1 (5 bases). This CDR3 spans 11 amino acids. Trimming shortened V by 1 base and J by 7 bases, and 7 bases separated the two germline ends. From germline, CDR1 is DFQATT and CDR2 SNEGSKA (reference sequence). CDR3: CSARGGSGYTF. The CDR3 nucleotides are TGCAGTGCTAGAGGGGGCTCTGGCTACACCTTC.

CDR3 amino acids: CAISLLIAGHYEQYF. As DNA, the CDR3 is TGTGCCATCAGTCTACTAATAGCGGGACACTACGAGCAGTACTTC. This chain uses TRBV10-3 with TRBJ2-7, with TRBD2 identical over 8 bases. This CDR3 has 15 residues. V lost 5 bases to trimming and J lost 3 bases; unmatched junction nucleotides: 9. Germline loops: CDR1 ENHRY, CDR2 SYGVKD.

This clonotype was seen only a few times. V usage is TRBV3-1 and J usage is TRBJ1-1; D gene ambiguous. V was clipped by 0 bases and J by 6 bases, with 11 bases between them. The V gene's germline CDR1 is LGHDT and CDR2 YNNKEL (reference sequence). CDR3 length: 14 residues. The CDR3 sequence is CASSQEEGISEAFF. Written as DNA, the CDR3 is TGTGCCAGCAGCCAAGAGGAGGGAATTTCTGAAGCTTTCTTT. The whole variable domain, remainder taken from reference TRBV3-1 and TRBJ1-1, is DTAVSQTPKYLVTQMGNDKSIKCEQNLGHDTMYWYKQDSKKFLKIMFSYNNKELIINETVPNRFSPKSPDKAHLNLHINSLELGDSAVYFCASSQEEGISEAFFGQGTRLTVV.

This clonotype has at least ten counts. V gene TRBV7-2 combines with J gene TRBJ1-2, with D perhaps TRBD1 (5 bases). The CDR3 sequence is 14 residues long. Trimming shortened V by 4 bases and J by 4 bases, and 13 bases separated the two germline ends. Germline CDR1 and CDR2: SGHTA and FQGNSA. CDR3 coding DNA: TGTGCCAGCAGCTCTTTCGACAGCGCCTATGGCTACACCTTC. As protein: CASSSFDSAYGYTF.

V and J are TRBV2 and TRBJ1-5; no firm D call. The CDR3 sequence is 15 residues long. Germline CDR1 reads SNHLY; CDR2 reads FYNNEI. The V end was cut by 6 bases, the J end by 0 bases, with 12 bases between. CDR3 nucleotide sequence: TGTGCCAGCAGCCCTAGTGGGAATAGCAATCAGCCCCAGCATTTT. Its translation: CASSPSGNSNQPQHF.

This clonotype was detected only a few times. The rearrangement joins TRBV5-6 to TRBJ1-2; 10 bases fit TRBD1. The CDR3 length is 15 residues. Germline CDR1 reads SGHDT; CDR2 reads YYEEEE. V lost 3 bases to trimming and J lost 6 bases; unmatched junction nucleotides: 8. The CDR3 bases are TGTGCCAGCAGCTCCATCTCGACAGGGGGCGATGGCTACACCTTC. Protein sequence: CASSSISTGGDGYTF.

This chain links TRBV30 with TRBJ1-4, with D unresolved. Between the trimmed V and J ends, which lost 2 bases and 8 bases, there was a span of 12 bases. Per germline, CDR1 GTSNPN and CDR2 SVGIG (reference sequence). This CDR3 is built from 13 residues. The CDR3 sequence: CAWSSSAREKLFF. Written as DNA, the CDR3 is TGTGCCTGGAGTTCTTCGGCGAGGGAAAAACTGTTTTTT.

The rearrangement joins TRBV10-3 to TRBJ2-4; weak D call: TRBD1 (6 bases). Germline V gene sequence: CDR1 ENHRY, CDR2 SYGVKD. This CDR3 spans 14 amino acids. Trimming took 10 bases from V and 4 from J, leaving 17 bases between them. CDR3 loop: CATRIAGEKNIQYF. The CDR3 bases are TGTGCCACCAGAATAGCAGGGGAGAAAAACATTCAGTACTTC.

V usage is TRBV6-2 or TRBV6-3 and J usage is TRBJ2-2; 11 bases fit TRBD2. This CDR3 region has 17 residues. With V trimmed by 5 bases and J by 4 bases, 9 bases remained unmatched. Germline CDR1 is MNHEY and CDR2 is SVGEGT. The CDR3 protein is CASSTLGLAGITGELFF. The CDR3 DNA reads TGTGCCAGCAGTACCTTAGGACTAGCGGGTATCACCGGGGAGCTGTTTTTT.

This clonotype was detected only a few times. The rearrangement links TRBV5-1 to TRBJ1-2; D is perhaps TRBD1 (5 bases). The ends were cut back, 2 bases at V and 4 bases at J, with 9 bases in the middle. CDR3 length equals 13 residues. The germline V gene encodes CDR1 SGHRS and CDR2 YFSETQ. The CDR3 spells CASSLEGIYGYTF. CDR3 DNA sequence: TGCGCCAGCAGCTTAGAGGGGATCTATGGCTACACCTTC.

This clonotype was found a few times. The V gene is TRBV15, the J gene TRBJ1-4, with TRBD1 as a possible D gene (6 bases). The CDR3 is 12 residues long. From germline, CDR1 is LNHNV and CDR2 YYDKDF (reference sequence). V lost 8 bases and J lost 5, with 9 bases in between. Here the CDR3 DNA reads TGTGCCACCGGAACAGGGAATGAAAAACTGTTTTTT. This gives the protein CATGTGNEKLFF.

This clonotype was detected ten times or more. DNA of the CDR3: TGTGCCAGTAATCGAGGAGCGGGAAACTATGGCTACACCTTC. Amino acids: CASNRGAGNYGYTF. The chain uses TRBV6-1 and TRBJ1-2, with D uncertain. The CDR3 spans 14 residues. CDR1 MNHNS and CDR2 SASEGT come from the germline V gene. V dropped 9 bases and J dropped 2 bases, with 16 bases sitting between them.

This chain uses TRBV19 with TRBJ1-5; D is uncertain. The germline CDR1 and CDR2 sequences are LNHDA and SQIVND (reference sequence). Trimming took 7 bases from V and 4 from J, leaving 11 bases between them. This CDR3 has 13 residues. CDR3 amino acids: CASTDGGNQPQHF. As DNA, the CDR3 is TGTGCCAGTACCGACGGCGGGAATCAGCCCCAGCATTTT.

This clonotype came up many times. Here the CDR3 reads CSASSAVGGETQYF. Written as DNA, the CDR3 is TGCAGTGCTTCCTCGGCGGTAGGGGGAGAGACCCAGTACTTC. The chain recombines TRBV20-1 with TRBJ2-5; TRBD1 is a possible D gene (6 bases). V lost 5 bases to trimming and J lost 4 bases, with 17 bases between them. CDR1 DFQATT and CDR2 SNEGSKA come from the germline V gene (reference sequence). The CDR3 runs 14 residues.

This clonotype was seen repeatedly, ten times or more. V and J are TRBV28 and TRBJ1-2, with TRBD1 matching over 7 bases. V lost 6 bases to trimming and J lost 5 bases; unmatched junction nucleotides: 9. The CDR3 runs to 14 residues. CDR1 and CDR2 from the germline V gene are MDHEN and SYDVKM. CDR3 coding DNA: TGTGCCAGCAGACCCTCTGGGACAGCATATGGCTACACCTTC. It translates to CASRPSGTAYGYTF.

V is TRBV12-5 and J is TRBJ2-1; TRBD2 aligns across 11 bases. The CDR3 is made up of 16 amino acids. Per the germline V gene, CDR1 is LGHNT and CDR2 is FRNRAP. V shed 4 bases and J 2 bases; nucleotides not matched to a gene: 4. The chain's CDR3 is CASGSSSGGPYNEQFF. CDR3 DNA sequence: TGTGCTAGTGGTTCCTCTAGCGGGGGGCCCTACAATGAGCAGTTCTTC.

A word on this clonotype: With a much larger clone just one base away, this may be a read error. The rearrangement links TRBV29-1 to TRBJ1-2; possibly TRBD1 for D (5 bases). Germline CDR1 and CDR2: SQVTM and ANQGSEA. Trimming took off 7 bases at V and 3 bases at J, with 15 bases between the two ends. This CDR3 is built from 13 residues. The CDR3 loop is CSAAMGGDYGYTF. In DNA, the CDR3 is TGCAGCGCCGCCATGGGGGGAGACTATGGCTACACCTTC.

A few counts support this clonotype. This chain uses TRBV10-3 with TRBJ2-7; TRBD2 matches 8 bases. The CDR3 runs to 15 residues. The J segment lost 3 bases and the V segment lost 3 bases, leaving 7 bases of the junction unmatched. Germline lookup yields CDR1 ENHRY and CDR2 SYGVKD. DNA for the CDR3: TGTGCCATCAGTGAACGTAGCGGGGAACTCTACGAGCAGTACTTC. Its translation: CAISERSGELYEQYF.

This chain uses TRBV29-1 with TRBJ2-7; D not resolved. The germline gives CDR1 SQVTM, CDR2 ANQGSEA. This CDR3 region has 14 residues. V lost 3 bases and J lost 0, with 12 bases in between. CDR3 sequence reads: CSVDRGMSSYEQYF. The CDR3 region has the DNA TGCAGCGTTGATCGTGGAATGTCCTCCTACGAGCAGTACTTC.